One sample yielded the 31 T cell receptor beta chains listed below, sequenced in a study of T cell responses to AZD1222 COVID-19 vaccine. Using immunoSEQ multiplex PCR, the repertoire was profiled, and TCRdb retains in-frame clones only, with some absent. The data contain roughly 150,000 clones, about 90% of them singletons. This sample comprised peripheral blood, obtained 28 days after the second AZD1222 dose. Source of these receptors: an adult who received the AZD1222 COVID-19 vaccine.

The chain joins TRBV5-4 to TRBJ1-2; 10 bases are shared with TRBD1. This CDR3 contains 16 residues. V gave up 0 bases and J gave up 6 bases; unmatched junction bases: 8. In germline, CDR1 is SGHNT, CDR2 YYREEE (reference sequence). The CDR3 protein is CASSLDRTGGLDGYTF. In DNA form, the CDR3 reads TGTGCCAGCAGCTTGGACCGGACAGGGGGTTTAGATGGCTACACCTTC. Together with reference TRBV5-4 and TRBJ1-2, the CDR3 gives the full variable domain: ETGVTQSPTHLIKTRGQQVTLRCSSQSGHNTVSWYQQALGQGPQFIFQYYREEENGRGNFPPRFSGLQFPNYSSELNVNALELDDSALYLCASSLDRTGGLDGYTFGSGTRLTVV.

V and J are TRBV19 and TRBJ2-3; the D gene could be TRBD1 or TRBD2 (5 bases each). The CDR3 spans 13 residues. Deletions cut 10 bases from V and 1 base from J, with 12 bases between. The germline gives CDR1 LNHDA, CDR2 SQIVND (reference sequence). The CDR3 DNA follows: TGTGCCACCCGCAGGGAGCGCACAGATACGCAGTATTTT. Protein product: CATRRERTDTQYF.

The chain recombines TRBV7-2 with TRBJ2-5; TRBD1 might be the D (6 bases). Germline CDR1 reads SGHTA; CDR2 reads FQGNSA. The length of the CDR3 is 16 residues. Trimming took off 1 base at V and 4 bases at J, with 16 bases between the two ends. CDR3 in DNA: TGTGCCAGCAGCTTAGGGTCGGGTAGAGGGGGAGAGACCCAGTACTTC. Its protein is CASSLGSGRGGETQYF.

In its sample, this clone was seen a few times. The CDR3 spells CASSLEGNYEQYF. CDR3 in DNA: TGTGCCAGCAGCTTGGAGGGCAACTACGAGCAGTACTTC. The genes are TRBV5-6 and TRBJ2-7; D unresolved. The germline V gene encodes CDR1 SGHDT and CDR2 YYEEEE. V gave up 0 bases and J gave up 3 bases, with 7 bases separating them. This CDR3 has 13 residues. Filled out from reference TRBV5-6 and TRBJ2-7, the complete variable domain reads DAGVTQSPTHLIKTRGQQVTLRCSPKSGHDTVSWYQQALGQGPQFIFQYYEEEERQRGNFPDRFSGHQFPNYSSELNVNALLLGDSALYLCASSLEGNYEQYFGPGTRLTVT.

This clone was seen a single time. V is TRBV9 and J is TRBJ2-3; the D gene is possibly TRBD2 (6 bases). Germline loops: CDR1 SGDLS, CDR2 YYNGEE. The CDR3 spans 15 residues. Trimming stripped 0 bases from V and 3 bases from J, with 11 bases between. CDR3 protein: CASSVAQGGTDTQYF. CDR3 nucleotide sequence: TGTGCCAGCAGCGTAGCCCAGGGAGGAACAGATACGCAGTATTTT.

The V gene is TRBV7-2, the J gene TRBJ1-2; D call uncertain. The germline V and J ends were trimmed by 4 bases and 4 bases, with 16 bases remaining between them. The CDR3 loop spans 15 amino acids. Germline V CDR1 and CDR2: SGHTA, FQGNSA. CDR3 loop: CASSSGFNVGYGYTF. As DNA, the CDR3 is TGTGCCAGCAGCTCCGGGTTTAATGTTGGCTATGGCTACACCTTC. Full variable domain (outside the CDR3, taken from reference TRBV7-2 and TRBJ1-2): GAGVSQSPSNKVTEKGKDVELRCDPISGHTALYWYRQSLGQGLEFLIYFQGNSAPDKSGLPSDRFSAERTGGSVSTLTIQRTQQEDSAVYLCASSSGFNVGYGYTFGSGTRLTVV.

The V call is TRBV6-5, the J call TRBJ2-2, with a weak D call TRBD2 (6 bases). Trimming took off 6 bases at V and 1 base at J, with 9 bases between the two ends. Per the germline V gene, CDR1 is MNHEY and CDR2 is SVGAGI. The CDR3 loop spans 14 amino acids. In DNA, the CDR3 is TGTGCCAGCAGGAGGGAGGTGAACACCGGGGAGCTGTTTTTT. Translating it yields CASRREVNTGELFF.

The chain links TRBV4-2 to TRBJ2-1; weak D call: TRBD1 (6 bases). V was cut by 0 bases and J by 14 bases, with 17 bases left in between. The CDR3 contains 14 residues. Germline-derived CDR1 and CDR2 are LGHNA and YNFKEQ. CDR3 sequence reads: CASSQELFLAGEFF. The DNA for the CDR3 is TGTGCCAGCAGCCAAGAATTATTCTTAGCAGGGGAGTTCTTC.

The chain joins TRBV28 to TRBJ1-5; no clear D. CDR3 length: 14 amino acids. Trimming left V 0 bases short and J 4 bases short, with 7 bases between. The V gene's germline CDR1 is MDHEN and CDR2 SYDVKM. CDR3 residues: CASSLWDHNQPQHF. In nucleotides, the CDR3 is TGTGCCAGCAGTTTATGGGACCATAATCAGCCCCAGCATTTT. Full variable domain (missing parts from reference TRBV28 and TRBJ1-5): DVKVTQSSRYLVKRTGEKVFLECVQDMDHENMFWYRQDPGLGLRLIYFSYDVKMKEKGDIPEGYSVSREKKERFSLILESASTNQTSMYLCASSLWDHNQPQHFGDGTRLSIL.

This chain uses TRBV6-1 with TRBJ1-6; 11 nucleotides line up with TRBD1. V trimming: 6 bases; J trimming: 5 bases; junction bases outside the gene matches: 6. The CDR3 contains 16 residues. The V gene's germline CDR1 is MNHNS and CDR2 SASEGT. CDR3 sequence: CASREPGQGDNSPLHF. The CDR3 nucleotides are TGTGCCAGCAGAGAACCGGGACAGGGGGATAATTCACCCCTCCACTTT.

J is TRBJ1-4 and V is TRBV27; 7 bases are a match to TRBD1. Germline CDR1 and CDR2: MNHEY and SMNVEV (reference sequence). The CDR3 has 16 amino acids. J was trimmed by 4 bases and V by 6 bases; bases with no gene match: 11. The CDR3 coding sequence is TGTGCCAGCAGGAAATTTGGACAGGCTTATAATGAAAAACTGTTTTTT. Translating gives CASRKFGQAYNEKLFF.

The chain employs TRBV7-2 and TRBJ2-7, with D possibly TRBD1 on 6 matching bases. V was shortened by 1 base and J by 3 bases, with 10 bases between the two germline ends. The CDR3 is 14 amino acids. Germline assignment: CDR1 SGHTA and CDR2 FQGNSA. The CDR3 loop reads CASSLERGNYEQYF. The CDR3 DNA is TGTGCCAGCAGCTTAGAGAGGGGGAACTACGAGCAGTACTTC. Based on the CDR3 plus reference TRBV7-2 and TRBJ2-7, the full variable domain is GAGVSQSPSNKVTEKGKDVELRCDPISGHTALYWYRQSLGQGLEFLIYFQGNSAPDKSGLPSDRFSAERTGGSVSTLTIQRTQQEDSAVYLCASSLERGNYEQYFGPGTRLTVT.

The rearrangement links TRBV19 to TRBJ1-2; perhaps TRBD1 as D (5 bases). Germline V gene sequence: CDR1 LNHDA, CDR2 SQIVND (reference sequence). CDR3 length equals 12 residues. V was shortened by 4 bases and J by 5 bases, with 8 bases between the two germline ends. Here the CDR3 DNA reads TGTGCCAGTAGTAGACAGACTTATGGCTACACCTTC. Translating it yields CASSRQTYGYTF.

This sequence joins TRBV11-3 and TRBJ2-2; 7 bases map to TRBD1. CDR3 length: 17 amino acids. V dropped 4 bases and J dropped 0; count of bases not matched to a gene: 8. Germline V lookup: CDR1 SGHNT, CDR2 YENEEA. The CDR3 sequence: CASSSRRTGTNTGELFF. CDR3 sequence (DNA): TGTGCCAGCAGCTCACGTCGGACAGGAACGAACACCGGGGAGCTGTTTTTT.

The V call is TRBV27, the J call TRBJ2-5; D is undetermined. Trimming cost V 3 bases and J 1 base, with 12 bases left between them. The CDR3 runs to 15 residues. The germline V gene has CDR1 MNHEY and CDR2 SMNVEV (reference sequence). This chain's CDR3 is CASSLLGKAQETQYF. CDR3 sequence (DNA): TGTGCCAGCAGTTTGCTAGGAAAGGCCCAAGAGACCCAGTACTTC.

The V call is TRBV4-3, the J call TRBJ2-1; D not certain. The CDR3 sequence is 14 residues long. V shed 5 bases and J shed 6 bases, with 14 bases lying between them. Germline CDR1 is LGHNA and CDR2 is YSLEER. CDR3 coding DNA: TGCGCCAGCAGCTTAAGGAGTTCTCCCAATGAGCAGTTCTTC. It specifies CASSLRSSPNEQFF.

The chain has TRBV6-2 or TRBV6-3 and TRBJ2-1; D perhaps matches TRBD2 (6 bases). The germline V and J ends were trimmed by 7 bases and 0 bases, with 16 bases remaining between them. Germline loops: CDR1 MNHEY, CDR2 SVGEGT. The CDR3 runs to 16 residues. CDR3 loop: CASNPGVASSYNEQFF. The CDR3 nucleotides read TGTGCCAGCAACCCGGGGGTAGCGAGCTCCTACAATGAGCAGTTCTTC.

Note on this clone: A read error may account for a junction end that differs from germline. V and J are TRBV27 and TRBJ1-5; 12 bases match TRBD1. This CDR3 comprises 17 residues. The V gene's germline CDR1 is MNHEY and CDR2 SMNVEV (reference sequence). The DNA of the CDR3 is TGTGCCAGCAGTCTCATCTCCGGGACAGGGGGCAAACAGCCCCAGCATTTT. Translation: CASSLISGTGGKQPQHF.

The V gene is TRBV5-1, the J gene TRBJ1-1; 8 positions match TRBD1. CDR1 is SGHRS, CDR2 YFSETQ, per germline. Trimming removed 6 bases from V and 0 bases from J; junction bases left unmatched: 10. The CDR3 loop spans 16 amino acids. In nucleotides, the CDR3 is TGCGCCAGCACCCTAACAGGGGGTAGGATGAACACTGAAGCTTTCTTT. It encodes CASTLTGGRMNTEAFF.

The chain uses TRBV28 and TRBJ1-5, with D maybe TRBD1 (6 bases). The ends were cut back, 6 bases at V and 0 bases at J, with 12 bases in the middle. This CDR3 comprises 15 residues. Germline values: CDR1 MDHEN, CDR2 SYDVKM. The CDR3 is CASSQGGTSNQPQHF. The CDR3 DNA sequence: TGTGCCAGCAGCCAAGGGGGTACTAGCAATCAGCCCCAGCATTTT.

The rearrangement links TRBV3-1 (or the pseudogene TRBV3-2) to TRBJ2-5, with D hard to call. The CDR3 has 15 residues. Trimming cost V 5 bases and J 5 bases, with 18 bases left between them. Germline V CDR1 and CDR2: LGHDT, YNNKEL (reference sequence). Here the CDR3 DNA reads TGTGCCAGCAGCTCTCCCGGGCAGGCCATGGAGACCCAGTACTTC. Its translation: CASSSPGQAMETQYF.

The rearrangement joins TRBV18 to TRBJ2-2, with TRBD2 identical over 7 bases. The CDR3 extends over 16 amino acids. The ends lost 6 bases at V and 1 base at J; junction bases unmatched: 8. CDR1 and CDR2 from the germline V gene are KGHSH and LQKENI. The CDR3 coding sequence is TGTGCCAGCTCCCCGACTGCGGGGGAGAACACCGGGGAGCTGTTTTTT. Residues: CASSPTAGENTGELFF.

The chain couples TRBV7-9 to TRBJ2-3, with D possibly matching TRBD1 (5 bases). Germline assignment: CDR1 SEHNR and CDR2 FQNEAQ (reference sequence). Trimming took 0 bases from V and 4 from J, leaving 11 bases between them. There are 15 residues in the CDR3. The CDR3 loop is CASSLALRGADTQYF. The CDR3 nucleotides read TGTGCCAGCAGCTTAGCGCTTAGGGGTGCAGATACGCAGTATTTT.

The rearrangement joins TRBV18 to TRBJ1-4; a weak D match, TRBD1 (5 bases). Germline V lookup: CDR1 KGHSH, CDR2 LQKENI. This CDR3 is 17 amino acids long. V dropped 4 bases and J dropped 2 bases, with 17 bases sitting between them. CDR3 sequence: CASSQTTVAATNEKLFF. CDR3 sequence (DNA): TGTGCCAGCTCACAAACGACAGTAGCTGCGACTAATGAAAAACTGTTTTTT.

The rearrangement links TRBV4-2 to TRBJ2-1, with TRBD2 matching 11 bases. CDR3 length: 14 amino acids. The ends lost 4 bases at V and 5 bases at J; junction bases unmatched: 1. In germline, CDR1 is LGHNA, CDR2 YNFKEQ. CDR3 coding DNA: TGTGCCAGCAGCCTAGCGGGGGGGCACAATGAGCAGTTCTTC. Its translation: CASSLAGGHNEQFF.

The table lists this clone with a count of one. The rearrangement joins TRBV6-5 to TRBJ2-1, with 8 nucleotides matching TRBD1. This CDR3 region has 14 residues. In germline, CDR1 is MNHEY, CDR2 SVGAGI. V shed 5 bases, J shed 7 bases, and the junction held 7 bases outside the gene matches. In DNA, the CDR3 is TGTGCCAGCAGTCACGGACAGGGATCGAATGAGCAGTTCTTC. It yields the protein CASSHGQGSNEQFF.

The chain has TRBV7-9 and TRBJ1-1; no clear D gene. Germline V gene data show CDR1 as SEHNR and CDR2 as FQNEAQ (reference sequence). Trimming stripped 5 bases from V and 3 bases from J, with 10 bases between. This CDR3 spans 13 amino acids. Here the CDR3 DNA reads TGTGCCAGCAGCCAAGGGCAGCACACTGAAGCTTTCTTT. It is translated as CASSQGQHTEAFF.

This rearrangement joins TRBV3-1 (or the pseudogene TRBV3-2) to TRBJ1-4; D is undetermined. Trimming cost V 2 bases and J 8 bases, with 15 bases left between them. The CDR3 totals 15 residues. The germline gives CDR1 LGHDT, CDR2 YNNKEL (reference sequence). CDR3 DNA sequence: TGTGCCAGCAGCCAATTTGAGGAGGTGGGCGAAAAACTGTTTTTT. This translates into CASSQFEEVGEKLFF.

The chain combines TRBV27 with TRBJ2-3, with D possibly matching TRBD2 (6 bases). This CDR3 has 15 residues. CDR1 is MNHEY, CDR2 SMNVEV, per germline (reference sequence). Trimming took off 5 bases at V and 2 bases at J, with 14 bases between the two ends. The CDR3 is CASSSSGSFTDTQYF. In DNA, the CDR3 is TGTGCCAGCAGTAGCAGCGGGTCTTTCACAGATACGCAGTATTTT.

The chain uses TRBV18 and TRBJ2-5, with D unclear. The length of the CDR3 is 15 residues. V was pared by 6 bases and J by 4 bases, with 18 bases between. CDR1 and CDR2 (germline): KGHSH, LQKENI. CDR3 residues: CASSPSTTWRETQYF. CDR3 sequence (DNA): TGTGCCAGCTCCCCAAGTACCACTTGGAGAGAGACCCAGTACTTC.

This chain connects TRBV7-9 to TRBJ1-2, with D perhaps matching TRBD1 (5 bases). The CDR3 consists of 15 residues. Between the trimmed V and J ends, which lost 2 bases and 8 bases, there was a span of 18 bases. CDR1 is SEHNR and CDR2 is FQNEAQ in the germline V gene (reference sequence). CDR3 sequence (DNA): TGTGCCAGCAGCTTACCTCCGAGTCAGGGCGGAGGCTACACCTTC. Amino acids: CASSLPPSQGGGYTF.